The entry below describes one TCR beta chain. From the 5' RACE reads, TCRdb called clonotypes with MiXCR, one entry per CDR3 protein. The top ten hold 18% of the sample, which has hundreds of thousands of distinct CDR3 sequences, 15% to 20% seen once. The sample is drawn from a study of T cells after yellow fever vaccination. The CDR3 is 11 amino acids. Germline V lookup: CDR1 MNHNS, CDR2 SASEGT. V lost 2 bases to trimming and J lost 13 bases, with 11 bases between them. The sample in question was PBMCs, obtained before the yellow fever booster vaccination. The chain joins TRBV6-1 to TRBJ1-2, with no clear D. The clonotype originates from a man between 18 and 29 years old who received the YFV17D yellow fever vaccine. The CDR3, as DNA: TGTGCCAGCAGTGAATCGTCCACCATCACCTTC. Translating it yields CASSESSTITF.